This entry lists 10 T cell receptor beta chains sequenced from one sample in a study of blood T cells in healthy people across ages. Together with a sample-barcoded 5' primer, a J-beta primer mix was included in a second PCR lasting about 7 to 11 cycles. TCRdb recomputed calls from the 5' RACE reads with MiXCR, one row per CDR3 protein. The sample holds 1,300,000 or so distinct CDR3 sequences, 45% to 70% seen once. Sample: blood. The receptors come from a man aged 18 to 30 in good health.

The V call is TRBV20-1, the J call TRBJ2-7; 10 nucleotides line up with TRBD2. This CDR3 comprises 14 residues. CDR1 and CDR2 from the germline V gene are DFQATT and SNEGSKA (reference sequence). The V gene end was trimmed by 3 bases and the J gene end by 5 bases; junction bases not matched to a gene: 7. The DNA for the CDR3 is TGCAGTGCTAGTCCTAGCGGGAGAGTCGACGAGCAGTACTTC. Amino acids: CSASPSGRVDEQYF.

The chain carries TRBV4-2 and TRBJ1-2; perhaps TRBD1 as D (5 bases). Between the trimmed V and J ends, which lost 2 bases and 8 bases, there was a span of 15 bases. CDR3 length equals 14 residues. Germline-derived CDR1 and CDR2 are LGHNA and YNFKEQ. This chain's CDR3 is CASSQLRGAKGYTF. DNA for the CDR3: TGTGCCAGCAGCCAACTCCGTGGGGCCAAAGGCTACACCTTC.

This chain connects TRBV9 to TRBJ1-2; possible D gene TRBD1, 5 bases. Between the trimmed V and J ends, which lost 7 bases and 7 bases, there was a span of 17 bases. The CDR3 is made up of 13 amino acids. Germline loops: CDR1 SGDLS, CDR2 YYNGEE. The DNA for the CDR3 is TGTGCCAGCGGCCCCTCAGGGTGGAGTGGCTACACCTTC. Translating it yields CASGPSGWSGYTF. Together with reference TRBV9 and TRBJ1-2, the CDR3 gives the full variable domain: DSGVTQTPKHLITATGQRVTLRCSPRSGDLSVYWYQQSLDQGLQFLIQYYNGEERAKGNILERFSAQQFPDLHSELNLSSLELGDSALYFCASGPSGWSGYTFGSGTRLTVV.

The table lists this clonotype with a count of one. This chain connects TRBV7-2 to TRBJ2-4, with D perhaps matching TRBD1 (7 bases). Per germline, CDR1 SGHTA and CDR2 FQGNSA. The ends were cut back, 2 bases at V and 13 bases at J, with 15 bases in the middle. The CDR3 has 13 amino acids. The chain's CDR3 is CASSLRQGREQYF. For the CDR3, the DNA is TGTGCCAGCAGCTTAAGACAGGGACGGGAGCAGTACTTC.

The gene calls are TRBV20-1 and TRBJ1-2; no firm D call. This CDR3 is 12 amino acids long. Trimming took off 1 base at V and 4 bases at J, with 7 bases between the two ends. CDR1 is DFQATT, CDR2 SNEGSKA, per germline (reference sequence). Written as DNA, the CDR3 is TGCAGTGCTAGAGGACACAGCTATGGCTACACCTTC. It yields the protein CSARGHSYGYTF.

This clonotype was seen a single time. The chain has TRBV30 and TRBJ2-4; 9 bases agree with TRBD1. The V gene end was trimmed by 3 bases and the J gene end by 5 bases; junction bases not matched to a gene: 14. This CDR3 region has 17 residues. Germline CDR1 and CDR2: GTSNPN and SVGIG (reference sequence). The CDR3 bases are TGTGCCTGGAGCCCCACAGGGGGCGAAGGCCCCCAAAACATTCAGTACTTC. It yields the protein CAWSPTGGEGPQNIQYF. Supplemented by reference TRBV30 and TRBJ2-4, the full variable domain reads SQTIHQWPATLVQPVGSPLSLECTVEGTSNPNLYWYRQAAGRGLQLLFYSVGIGQISSEVPQNLSASRPQDRQFILSSKKLLLSDSGFYLCAWSPTGGEGPQNIQYFGAGTRLSVL.

The V gene is TRBV7-9, the J gene TRBJ2-1; D is undetermined. This CDR3 contains 12 residues. Per the germline V gene, CDR1 is SEHNR and CDR2 is FQNEAQ (reference sequence). Trimming took off 4 bases at V and 7 bases at J, with 8 bases between the two ends. CDR3 nucleotide sequence: TGTGCCAGCAGCTCCCCGGAGAATGAGCAGTTCTTC. Translated: CASSSPENEQFF.

The chain is built from TRBV7-6 and TRBJ2-3, with 11 bases that match TRBD1. V lost 5 bases to trimming and J lost 6 bases; unmatched junction nucleotides: 4. CDR3 size: 14 residues. Germline CDR1 SGHVS, CDR2 FNYEAQ. CDR3 coding DNA: TGTGCCAGCAGCGCAGGGACAGGGGGGGATACGCAGTATTTT. Translation: CASSAGTGGDTQYF. Full variable domain (missing parts from reference TRBV7-6 and TRBJ2-3): GAGVSQSPRYKVTKRGQDVALRCDPISGHVSLYWYRQALGQGPEFLTYFNYEAQQDKSGLPNDRFSAERPEGSISTLTIQRTEQRDSAMYRCASSAGTGGDTQYFGPGTRLTVL.

In this sample, this clonotype turned up a few times. This chain connects TRBV20-1 to TRBJ1-2, with 8 bases that match TRBD1. The germline V gene encodes CDR1 DFQATT and CDR2 SNEGSKA (reference sequence). V dropped 6 bases and J dropped 6; count of bases not matched to a gene: 9. The CDR3 is 13 residues long. CDR3 DNA: TGCAGTGCCGGGGGACAGGTTCATAATGGCTACACCTTC. This codes for CSAGGQVHNGYTF.

The rearrangement links TRBV7-9 to TRBJ1-1; TRBD1 agrees at 8 bases. The CDR3 covers 16 residues. CDR1 is SEHNR and CDR2 is FQNEAQ in the germline V gene (reference sequence). Trimming cost V 5 bases and J 2 bases; bases outside gene matches: 10. CDR3 region: CASSEHSTGANTEAFF. DNA of the CDR3: TGTGCCAGCAGCGAACACTCGACAGGGGCCAACACTGAAGCTTTCTTT.